The T cell receptor (beta chain) under discussion was sequenced for a study of identical twins. CDR1 and CDR2 (germline): SQVTM, ANQGSEA. The CDR3 is made up of 13 amino acids. V gave up 5 bases and J gave up 7 bases; unmatched junction bases: 10. One entry per CDR3 protein, called by TCRdb with MiXCR from the 5' RACE reads. This sample carries 300,000 or so distinct CDR3 sequences, around 9.7% of them seen once, and the ten largest clones take around 7.1%. Many counts were recorded for this clonotype. These same data were also listed under a study on yellow fever vaccine responses in identical twins.

This TCR was sampled from a woman under 30 in good health. This chain joins TRBV29-1 and TRBJ2-7, with 8 bases identical to TRBD1. Input material: CD8+ T cells sorted from blood. The CDR3: CSVFADRAGEQYF. Here the CDR3 DNA reads TGCAGCGTTTTTGCGGACAGGGCGGGAGAGCAGTACTTC.